This entry lists 22 T cell receptor beta chains sequenced from one sample in a study of cytomegalovirus exposure and HLA in healthy donors. Primers included in the PCR were 60 Vbeta and 13 Jbeta primers. Assay used: immunoSEQ multiplex PCR; TCRdb lists only in-frame clones, some missing. In the table there are about 110,000 clones, 60% to 80% of which are singletons. The sample comprised PBMCs. The receptors originated from a female donor in good health and CMV-seronegative.

The chain joins TRBV19 to TRBJ2-1; no firm D call. CDR3 length equals 11 residues. Germline assignment: CDR1 LNHDA and CDR2 SQIVND (reference sequence). The V and J ends lost 4 bases and 7 bases respectively, with 5 bases between them. CDR3 sequence (DNA): TGTGCCAGTAGTACCGAGAATGAGCAGTTCTTC. This gives the protein CASSTENEQFF. Combining the CDR3 with reference TRBV19 and TRBJ2-1 gives the whole variable domain DGGITQSPKYLFRKEGQNVTLSCEQNLNHDAMYWYRQDPGQGLRLIYYSQIVNDFQKGDIAEGYSVSREKKESFPLTVTSAQKNPTAFYLCASSTENEQFFGPGTRLTVL.

This chain joins TRBV27 and TRBJ1-4; 8 bases match TRBD1. Germline V gene sequence: CDR1 MNHEY, CDR2 SMNVEV (reference sequence). The CDR3 extends over 14 amino acids. J gave up 7 bases and V 3 bases, and 4 bases lay outside the gene matches. The CDR3 reads CASSLQGATEKLFF. The CDR3 DNA follows: TGTGCCAGCAGTTTGCAGGGGGCGACTGAAAAACTGTTTTTT.

This chain uses TRBV7-2 with TRBJ2-7; 8 bases are shared with TRBD1. V lost 8 bases and J lost 6; bases outside the gene matches: 6. The CDR3 runs to 12 residues. Germline V gene sequence: CDR1 SGHTA, CDR2 FQGNSA. CDR3 protein: CASALTGGEQYF. CDR3 nucleotides: TGTGCCAGCGCCCTCACAGGGGGCGAGCAGTACTTC.

The V call is TRBV4-2, the J call TRBJ1-4; 8 bases match TRBD1. Germline V gene sequence: CDR1 LGHNA, CDR2 YNFKEQ. This CDR3 comprises 17 residues. V lost 0 bases and J lost 0; bases outside the gene matches: 3. This chain's CDR3 is CASSQDTQGATNEKLFF. The CDR3 DNA reads TGTGCCAGCAGCCAAGATACACAGGGGGCAACTAATGAAAAACTGTTTTTT.

The chain couples TRBV5-5 to TRBJ2-7; no clear D. V lost 4 bases to trimming and J lost 3 bases, with 17 bases between them. Germline V lookup: CDR1 SGHKS, CDR2 YYEKEE (reference sequence). This CDR3 comprises 15 residues. In DNA form, the CDR3 reads TGTGCCAGCAGCCTCGACCCGCGGCGGAGCTACGAGCAGTACTTC. Protein: CASSLDPRRSYEQYF.

The chain couples TRBV7-6 to TRBJ2-5; D possibly corresponds to TRBD1 (5 bases). Germline V gene data show CDR1 as SGHVS and CDR2 as FNYEAQ. The V and J ends lost 6 bases and 0 bases respectively, with 17 bases between them. This CDR3 is built from 16 residues. The CDR3 coding sequence is TGTGCCAGCAGTCCCGGGCTCCAGGGCGACCAAGAGACCCAGTACTTC. Protein: CASSPGLQGDQETQYF.

The V call is TRBV29-1, the J call TRBJ2-7; 8 bases map to TRBD2. This CDR3 is built from 15 residues. Trimming at V came to 7 bases and at J to 2 bases, leaving 13 bases not matched to a gene. CDR1 SQVTM and CDR2 ANQGSEA come from the germline V gene. This CDR3 reads CSGAGAGGPPYEQYF. The CDR3 DNA is TGCAGCGGCGCGGGGGCGGGAGGACCCCCCTACGAGCAGTACTTC.

This clone appeared a few times. The chain uses TRBV6-1 and TRBJ2-3, with 11 bases identical to TRBD2. Germline V gene sequence: CDR1 MNHNS, CDR2 SASEGT. V shed 6 bases and J 2 bases; nucleotides not matched to a gene: 4. This CDR3 has 15 residues. CDR3 DNA: TGTGCCAGCAGCAGACTAGCGGGGTACACAGATACGCAGTATTTT. Translation: CASSRLAGYTDTQYF.

The J gene is TRBJ2-1, the V gene TRBV7-8, with D maybe TRBD2 (7 bases). Germline-derived CDR1 and CDR2 are SGHVS and FQNEAQ. With 9 bases removed from V and 3 bases from J, the gap between germline ends came to 15 bases. The CDR3 is 14 amino acids. The CDR3 loop reads CASGGGLHYNEQFF. The CDR3 region has the DNA TGTGCCAGTGGGGGGGGGCTTCACTACAATGAGCAGTTCTTC. Using reference TRBV7-8 and TRBJ2-1 for the parts outside the CDR3, the full variable domain is GAGVSQSPRYKVAKRGQDVALRCDPISGHVSLFWYQQALGQGPEFLTYFQNEAQLDKSGLPSDRFFAERPEGSVSTLKIQRTQQEDSAVYLCASGGGLHYNEQFFGPGTRLTVL.

This chain joins TRBV9 and TRBJ2-7; 7 positions match TRBD1. CDR1 SGDLS and CDR2 YYNGEE come from the germline V gene. The V segment lost 4 bases and the J segment 3 bases; nucleotides outside the gene matches: 13. The length of the CDR3 is 16 residues. The CDR3 DNA reads TGTGCCAGCAGCCCCCGCCCCAGGACAGGCTTCTACGAGCAGTACTTC. Amino acids: CASSPRPRTGFYEQYF.

In the case of this clone: The junction departs from the called germline gene at one end, perhaps through a read error. V is TRBV29-1 and J is TRBJ2-1; 7 bases line up with TRBD2. CDR3 size: 11 residues. Germline CDR1 is SQVTM and CDR2 is ANQGSEA. CDR3 coding DNA: TGTGGGGGGGGCTCCTACAATGAGCAGTTCTTC. Translation: CGGGSYNEQFF.

This clone was observed once. The V gene is TRBV5-4, the J gene TRBJ2-1; TRBD2 matches 15 bases. This CDR3 spans 20 amino acids. Germline CDR1 and CDR2: SGHNT and YYREEE (reference sequence). J lost 0 bases, V lost 1 base, and 8 bases had no gene match. This CDR3 reads CASSLLGLAGGPSSYNEQFF. CDR3 nucleotides: TGTGCCAGCAGCTTGCTAGGACTAGCGGGAGGGCCGAGCTCCTACAATGAGCAGTTCTTC.

This clone has just a few counts. This chain connects TRBV7-2 to TRBJ2-5, with D possibly being TRBD2 (6 bases). From germline, CDR1 is SGHTA and CDR2 FQGNSA. CDR3 length equals 14 residues. V shed 1 base and J shed 3 bases, with 9 bases lying between them. CDR3 DNA sequence: TGTGCCAGCAGCTTAGTTTCGGGGGAAGAGACCCAGTACTTC. Translating it yields CASSLVSGEETQYF.

This chain uses TRBV21-1 with TRBJ1-2; TRBD1, as called in the table, went unchecked against the DNA. TRBV21-1 has pseudogene status. CDR3 length equals 12 residues. The DNA for the CDR3 is TGTGCCAGCAGCATCAGGGTCTCTGGCTACACCTTC. This codes for CASSIRVSGYTF.

This chain joins TRBV19 and TRBJ2-7; TRBD2 agrees at 7 bases. The CDR3 has 13 residues. The trim removed 3 bases at V and 7 bases at J, leaving 6 bases unmatched. Germline assignment: CDR1 LNHDA and CDR2 SQIVND (reference sequence). The CDR3: CASSIDGGLEQYF. CDR3 bases: TGTGCCAGTAGTATCGACGGGGGGTTAGAGCAGTACTTC.

J is TRBJ2-7 and V is TRBV5-4; D not resolved. V was clipped by 3 bases and J by 0 bases, with 16 bases between them. CDR1 SGHNT and CDR2 YYREEE come from the germline V gene (reference sequence). The CDR3 runs to 16 residues. The CDR3 sequence: CASSSERQSSSYEQYF. CDR3 bases: TGTGCCAGCAGCTCGGAGCGCCAGTCGAGCTCCTACGAGCAGTACTTC. The variable domain in full, with the rest retrieved from reference TRBV5-4 and TRBJ2-7, is ETGVTQSPTHLIKTRGQQVTLRCSSQSGHNTVSWYQQALGQGPQFIFQYYREEENGRGNFPPRFSGLQFPNYSSELNVNALELDDSALYLCASSSERQSSSYEQYFGPGTRLTVT.

The chain carries TRBV6-5 and TRBJ2-3; D may be TRBD2 (7 bases). The V end was cut by 5 bases, the J end by 9 bases, with 15 bases between. This CDR3 is 13 amino acids long. Per the germline V gene, CDR1 is MNHEY and CDR2 is SVGAGI. Here the CDR3 DNA reads TGTGCCAGCAGTGGGGGGGGGCGCGGGACGCAGTATTTT. Encoded protein: CASSGGGRGTQYF.

The V and J genes are TRBV15 and TRBJ2-5, with 10 nucleotides matching TRBD2. The CDR3 contains 14 residues. With 3 bases clipped from V and 4 bases from J, the junction kept 2 bases outside the gene matches. Germline V gives CDR1 LNHNV, CDR2 YYDKDF (reference sequence). In nucleotides, the CDR3 is TGTGCCACCAGCAGGGGACTAGCGAGAGAGACCCAGTACTTC. It encodes CATSRGLARETQYF.

V and J are TRBV18 and TRBJ1-2, with unresolved D. The CDR3 has 16 residues. V dropped 5 bases and J dropped 8 bases, with 24 bases sitting between them. Germline assignment: CDR1 KGHSH and CDR2 LQKENI. CDR3: CASSGLPGPLGNGYTF. CDR3 DNA sequence: TGTGCCAGCTCAGGACTGCCGGGCCCCTTAGGGAACGGCTACACCTTC.

V is TRBV10-3 and J is TRBJ1-6, with 7 bases matching TRBD1. Germline trimming cut 3 bases from V and 8 bases from J; bases unmatched to any gene: 7. The germline V gene encodes CDR1 ENHRY and CDR2 SYGVKD. This CDR3 region has 15 residues. As DNA, the CDR3 is TGTGCCATCAGTGAAAACACAGGGGAGGATTCACCCCTCCACTTT. The encoded protein is CAISENTGEDSPLHF.

The CDR3 is CASSPGAGNQPQHF. CDR3 bases: TGTGCCAGCAGCCCAGGGGCGGGCAATCAGCCCCAGCATTTT. V gene TRBV9 combines with J gene TRBJ1-5; D is possibly TRBD1 (6 bases). The CDR3 is 14 amino acids. Germline loops: CDR1 SGDLS, CDR2 YYNGEE. Trimming took off 4 bases at V and 2 bases at J, with 10 bases between the two ends.

This clone showed up just once. Without the conserved terminal phenylalanine or tryptophan, this CDR3 likely stems from a read error. The chain links TRBV29-1 to TRBJ2-3; perhaps TRBD2 as D (6 bases). CDR1 SQVTM and CDR2 ANQGSEA come from the germline V gene. The V and J ends lost 4 bases and 0 bases respectively, with 14 bases between them. The CDR3 sequence is 15 residues long. CDR3 in amino acids: CSVVSRAGSTDTQYL. The CDR3 coding sequence is TGCAGCGTTGTAAGCCGGGCGGGGAGCACAGATACGCAGTATTTG.